The 27 T cell receptor beta chains in this list originate from one sample, sequenced in a study of cytomegalovirus exposure and HLA in healthy donors. Primers: 60 Vbeta forward and 13 Jbeta reverse. Only in-frame clones appear in the TCRdb table, and some are missing; sequencing was by immunoSEQ multiplex PCR. This sample has 100,000 to 150,000 clones, with 73% found just once. Material: PBMCs. These receptors were taken from a woman aged 40 to 50 in good health and CMV-seronegative.

This chain joins TRBV27 and TRBJ2-5; 7 nucleotides line up with TRBD1. The junction had 15 bases not matched to a gene; V was cut back by 5 bases and J by 3 bases. There are 17 residues in the CDR3. Germline CDR1 reads MNHEY; CDR2 reads SMNVEV (reference sequence). The CDR3 region is CASSPIRDSETKETQYF. CDR3 sequence (DNA): TGTGCCAGCAGTCCTATTCGGGACAGCGAAACTAAAGAGACCCAGTACTTC.

This clone was observed a handful of times. The chain uses TRBV7-2 and TRBJ2-5; D perhaps matches TRBD1 (6 bases). This CDR3 has 15 amino acids. The V end lost 5 bases, the J end lost 4 bases, and 17 bases lay between the germline ends. From germline, CDR1 is SGHTA and CDR2 FQGNSA. CDR3 coding DNA: TGTGCCAGCAGCCACGAGGTCGAAGGGGGAGAGACCCAGTACTTC. Its protein product is CASSHEVEGGETQYF.

This chain uses TRBV27 with TRBJ2-5; tentative D call: TRBD2 (6 bases). The germline CDR1 and CDR2 sequences are MNHEY and SMNVEV (reference sequence). The CDR3 extends over 12 amino acids. V lost 5 bases, J lost 5 bases, and 9 bases lay in between. The CDR3 loop reads CASSGTSETQYF. Written as DNA, the CDR3 is TGTGCCAGCAGTGGGACTTCGGAGACCCAGTACTTC.

The V gene is TRBV18, the J gene TRBJ2-2; TRBD1 agrees at 10 bases. CDR3 length: 17 amino acids. Losses at the gene ends were 3 bases for V and 3 bases for J; bases not matched to a gene: 7. The V gene's germline CDR1 is KGHSH and CDR2 LQKENI. The CDR3 protein is CASSPVGTGEYTGELFF. The CDR3 DNA sequence: TGTGCCAGCTCACCCGTCGGGACAGGGGAATACACCGGGGAGCTGTTTTTT.

The rearrangement uses TRBV5-4 and TRBJ1-6; possible D gene TRBD1, 5 bases. The CDR3 sequence is 18 residues long. Between the trimmed V and J ends, which lost 5 bases and 8 bases, there was a span of 26 bases. Per germline, CDR1 SGHNT and CDR2 YYREEE (reference sequence). This CDR3 reads CASRSADGGIWVDSPLHF. CDR3 DNA sequence: TGTGCCAGCAGGTCCGCAGACGGGGGTATCTGGGTGGATTCACCCCTCCACTTT.

J is TRBJ1-1 and V is TRBV27; possible D gene TRBD1, 5 bases. V lost 6 bases, J lost 5 bases, and 13 bases lay in between. Germline CDR1 MNHEY, CDR2 SMNVEV (reference sequence). This CDR3 is 13 amino acids long. CDR3 residues: CASRRGGGTEAFF. The CDR3 DNA sequence: TGTGCCAGCAGGAGGGGCGGAGGGACTGAAGCTTTCTTT.

V and J are TRBV7-2 and TRBJ2-7; possible D gene TRBD1, 7 bases. The germline V gene has CDR1 SGHTA and CDR2 FQGNSA. CDR3 size: 14 residues. Trimming pared 7 bases from V and 9 bases from J, leaving 22 bases between. The CDR3 here is CASTPLGQVEGQYF. CDR3 DNA: TGTGCCAGCACCCCCCTCGGACAGGTGGAGGGGCAGTACTTC.

This CDR3 is CAITSANRGEAYGYTF. As DNA, the CDR3 is TGTGCCATCACCTCAGCAAACAGGGGCGAGGCCTATGGCTACACCTTC. V and J are TRBV10-3 and TRBJ1-2; TRBD1 agrees at 7 bases. The CDR3 is 16 amino acids. The junction had 15 bases not matched to a gene; V was cut back by 7 bases and J by 4 bases. Germline V CDR1 and CDR2: ENHRY, SYGVKD.

The CDR3, as DNA: TGCAGCGTTGAGGCTAGCGGGAGCGAGGGCTCCTACAATGAGCAGTTCTTC. Its translation is CSVEASGSEGSYNEQFF. The genes are TRBV29-1 and TRBJ2-1, with 10 nucleotides matching TRBD2. The CDR3 sequence is 17 residues long. V dropped 3 bases and J dropped 0; count of bases not matched to a gene: 8. The germline V gene has CDR1 SQVTM and CDR2 ANQGSEA.

CDR3 loop: CASSKVSIENGYTF. CDR3 sequence (DNA): TGTGCCAGCAGCAAAGTTTCCATCGAGAATGGCTACACCTTC. The chain carries TRBV21-1 and TRBJ1-2. TRBV21-1 constitutes a pseudogene. The CDR3 covers 14 residues.

DNA of the CDR3: TGTGCCAGCAGCTCCCTAACTGCCGTTCCCCAGCATTTT. As protein: CASSSLTAVPQHF. The chain carries TRBV7-7 and TRBJ1-5; D call uncertain. The CDR3 contains 13 residues. Trimming pared 4 bases from V and 10 bases from J, leaving 14 bases between. In germline, CDR1 is SSHAT, CDR2 FNYEAQ (reference sequence).

The chain recombines TRBV28 with TRBJ1-4; D is unclear. Germline lookup yields CDR1 MDHEN and CDR2 SYDVKM. Trimming left V 3 bases short and J 8 bases short, with 7 bases between. The CDR3 length is 12 residues. This chain's CDR3 is CASSLTGEKLFF. The CDR3 DNA sequence: TGTGCCAGCAGTTTGACGGGGGAAAAACTGTTTTTT.

The rearrangement joins TRBV18 to TRBJ1-1, with TRBD1 matching over 8 bases. The junction had 8 bases not matched to a gene; V was cut back by 5 bases and J by 3 bases. Germline CDR1 is KGHSH and CDR2 is LQKENI. The CDR3 sequence is 15 residues long. For the CDR3, the DNA is TGTGCCAGCTCAATCGGGACAGGTCGGCACACTGAAGCTTTCTTT. Its protein product is CASSIGTGRHTEAFF.

J is TRBJ2-1 and V is TRBV25-1, with TRBD2 matching over 9 bases. CDR3 length: 16 residues. CDR1 is MGHDK, CDR2 SYGVNS, per germline. The V and J ends lost 2 bases and 2 bases, in that order; junction bases with no gene match: 4. CDR3 loop: CASSEHGGRAYNEQFF. Written as DNA, the CDR3 is TGTGCCAGCAGTGAACACGGCGGGAGGGCCTACAATGAGCAGTTCTTC.

The V call is TRBV11-2, the J call TRBJ2-7, with no clear D. From germline, CDR1 is SGHAT and CDR2 FQNNGV. The length of the CDR3 is 11 residues. Trimming pared 5 bases from V and 6 bases from J, leaving 8 bases between. CDR3 in DNA: TGTGCCAGCAGCGGTACTGCCGAGCAGTACTTC. Residues: CASSGTAEQYF.

This clone showed up just a few times. This chain links TRBV11-3 with TRBJ1-2; no firm D call. The CDR3 sequence is 13 residues long. V gave up 3 bases and J gave up 8 bases, with 13 bases separating them. CDR1 and CDR2 (germline): SGHNT, YENEEA. CDR3 DNA sequence: TGTGCCAGCAGCTTTTCCCGTGGAGACGGCTACACCTTC. Protein product: CASSFSRGDGYTF.

The rearrangement joins TRBV6-1 to TRBJ1-5; D is unresolved. The CDR3 has 15 residues. In germline, CDR1 is MNHNS, CDR2 SASEGT. V lost 8 bases and J lost 0, with 14 bases in between. The DNA of the CDR3 is TGTGCCAGCTCCCTCACGGGGAGTAGCAATCAGCCCCAGCATTTT. Its protein is CASSLTGSSNQPQHF.

This clone turned up a few times. This sequence joins TRBV6-5 and TRBJ1-1; D uncertain. Trimming took off 0 bases at V and 1 base at J, with 9 bases between the two ends. Germline CDR1 reads MNHEY; CDR2 reads SVGAGI. The CDR3 extends over 15 amino acids. CDR3 protein: CASSYSVPGNTEAFF. As DNA, the CDR3 is TGTGCCAGCAGTTACTCGGTCCCCGGGAACACTGAAGCTTTCTTT.

The chain has TRBV30 and TRBJ1-4, with D perhaps matching TRBD1 (5 bases). The CDR3 totals 13 residues. Germline V gene lookup returns CDR1 GTSNPN and CDR2 SVGIG (reference sequence). V was cut by 7 bases and J by 9 bases, with 18 bases left in between. CDR3 coding DNA: TGTGCCTCCTCGGACGGGGGAGGCCAAAAACTGTTTTTT. Encoded protein: CASSDGGGQKLFF.

The chain has TRBV6-1 and TRBJ2-5, with D maybe TRBD1 (5 bases). Germline CDR1 MNHNS, CDR2 SASEGT. Trimming removed 4 bases at V and 5 bases at J, with 14 bases between. CDR3 length: 14 residues. CDR3: CASSAQGLTETQYF. Here the CDR3 DNA reads TGTGCCAGCAGTGCTCAGGGCCTAACGGAGACCCAGTACTTC.

This chain links TRBV5-1 with TRBJ2-1, with D possibly matching TRBD2 (6 bases). CDR1 is SGHRS and CDR2 is YFSETQ in the germline V gene. This CDR3 is built from 16 residues. Trimming removed 1 base from V and 7 bases from J, with 18 bases in between. The CDR3 sequence is CASSLISGDYPNEQFF. The CDR3 DNA is TGCGCCAGCAGCTTGATTAGCGGAGATTACCCGAATGAGCAGTTCTTC.

This clone was detected a few times. The chain uses TRBV2 and TRBJ1-5; D uncertain. The V end lost 0 bases, the J end lost 6 bases, and 9 bases lay between the germline ends. Germline V gene data show CDR1 as SNHLY and CDR2 as FYNNEI. The length of the CDR3 is 14 residues. The CDR3 is CASSEASGGQPQHF. CDR3 coding DNA: TGTGCCAGCAGTGAAGCTAGCGGTGGTCAGCCCCAGCATTTT.

The rearrangement joins TRBV4-1 to TRBJ1-4; tentative D call: TRBD1 (5 bases). Germline CDR1 is MGHRA and CDR2 is YSYEKL. CDR3 length equals 15 residues. V lost 2 bases and J 5 bases, leaving 12 bases between the germline ends. The CDR3 is CASSQTGGGNEKLFF. CDR3 DNA: TGCGCCAGCAGCCAAACTGGGGGAGGAAATGAAAAACTGTTTTTT.

J is TRBJ1-2 and V is TRBV5-4; D call uncertain. V was shortened by 6 bases and J by 5 bases, with 20 bases between the two germline ends. CDR3 length: 15 amino acids. Germline-derived CDR1 and CDR2 are SGHNT and YYREEE (reference sequence). The CDR3 protein is CASNPEPAGLYGYTF. DNA for the CDR3: TGTGCCAGCAACCCGGAGCCAGCGGGCCTTTATGGCTACACCTTC.

This CDR3 is CASGTAAETQYF. The CDR3, as DNA: TGCGCCAGCGGGACAGCGGCAGAGACCCAGTACTTC. The chain couples TRBV10-2 to TRBJ2-5, with 7 positions matching TRBD1. The germline gives CDR1 WSHSY, CDR2 SAAADI. The CDR3 runs 12 residues. V lost 8 bases and J lost 4; bases outside the gene matches: 4.

This chain joins TRBV30 and TRBJ1-4, with D tentatively TRBD1 (5 bases). With 2 bases removed from V and 2 bases from J, the gap between germline ends came to 9 bases. Germline V gives CDR1 GTSNPN, CDR2 SVGIG (reference sequence). The CDR3 has 14 amino acids. Here the CDR3 DNA reads TGTGCCTGGAGTAGGGGTGGCACTAATGAAAAACTGTTTTTT. Its translation: CAWSRGGTNEKLFF.

This clone was picked up a small number of times. The chain joins TRBV7-8 to TRBJ1-5; perhaps TRBD1 as D (5 bases). The V end was cut by 0 bases, the J end by 4 bases, with 7 bases between. CDR3 length equals 14 residues. Germline V lookup: CDR1 SGHVS, CDR2 FQNEAQ. The CDR3 DNA is TGTGCCAGCAGCTTAGCTAACAGGAATCAGCCCCAGCATTTT. Protein sequence: CASSLANRNQPQHF.